What follows describes a single T cell receptor (beta chain). This clonotype was counted at least ten times. It has no known antigen specificity. The sample holds no much larger clone one base away, and base qualities are not on file. The germline V and J ends show losses of 4 bases and 2 bases respectively, and no gene match explains 4 bases of the junction. For CDR1 and CDR2, the germline V gene lists ENHRY and SYGVKD. Reading from cysteine to phenylalanine, the CDR3 counts 16 amino acids. Only CDR3 DNA remains: 48 bases, in frame from the first base. Ficoll-Paque density gradient centrifugation was the method used to isolate PBMCs. The sequencing machine was an Illumina NovaSeq 6000. cDNA libraries for TCRalpha and TCRbeta were prepared by 5'RACE using constant-segment primers, with sample barcodes and unique molecular identifiers added. Trizol reagent was used to extract RNA from every sample. Amplification of the libraries took two PCR steps, and the second step added a second sample barcode plus Illumina TruSeq adapters. The libraries were sequenced on an Illumina NovaSeq using 2 x 150 bp paired-end reads. Per the source publication's procedure: The reads were demultiplexed and collapsed into UMI-guided consensus sequences using migec v1.2.7. Using mixcr v2.1.11, UMI consensuses were aligned to TRA and TRB V and J templates and then assembled into clonotypes. Clonotypes were classified as expanded or contracted when called significant by both edgeR and NoisET, with noise models trained on biological replicates. edgeR calls used a false discovery rate-adjusted p below 0.01 and a log2 fold-change threshold of 1. PCA with hierarchical clustering of max-normalized trajectories of the 1000 most abundant clonotypes was used as exploratory dynamics analysis. The CD4 or CD8 phenotype of responding clones was assigned using the separately sequenced CD4+ and CD8+ repertoires. The public sequencing data were trimmed at Q25 with fastp and processed into clonotypes with MiXCR by TCRdb, which kept only in-frame beta chains. Each entry is one CDR3 protein sequence, shown with its most common DNA and genes. The V and J calls were not made by the authors but by TCRdb's processing. The sample records 280,000 or so distinct CDR3 sequences, approximately 7.6% of which are singletons. The ten largest clones represent roughly 22% of the sample.

This specimen belongs to a study of T-cell memory formation after mild COVID-19 (dated by TCRdb to the early 2020s). For the study in its entirety: TCR sequence clusters from the two donors were found to be largely donor specific. In a couple of donors, T-cell clones that expanded and contracted after mild COVID-19 were tracked by sequencing TCRalpha and TCRbeta repertoires over time. Two young, previously healthy adult volunteers made up the cohort, one male and one female.

The paper as a whole reports these results and caveats: The study covered only a couple of mild cases, and larger cohorts including severe cases with pre-infection samples were considered necessary. Clones contracting from day 15 to 85 had balanced CD4/CD8 phenotypes, while a second wave expanding from day 15 to 37 was biased towards CD4+. Some responding clones were found in pre-infection memory, which suggests that pre-existing cross-reactive memory T cells took part in the SARS-CoV-2 response. The second-wave clones that peaked on day 37 were not confirmed to be SARS-CoV-2 specific. Contracting CD4+ clones were found mainly in CM and EM memory subsets, while CD8+ clones were enriched in EMRA.

This TCR came from a man younger than 35 who had mild COVID-19 (a few samples of this study predate the infection). The sample titles of this study are shuffled in the database, so cell type and time point are left out; the donor was told from shared clones. The sequencing sample was made of PBMCs or a T cell subset sorted from them (not recorded which). The V and J segments used are TRBV10-3 and TRBJ2-1, with 11 bases in between that match TRBD1. At the DNA level, the sequence is TGTGCCATCAGTGGTAGGACAGGGGGCGCCTACAATGAGCAGTTCTTC. This sequence encodes CAISGRTGGAYNEQFF.